A selection of T cell receptor beta chains follows, all from one sample in a study of patients and donors after allogeneic stem cell transplantation. TCRdb passed the RT-PCR reads through MiXCR, listing each CDR3 protein once. Here the sample spans fewer than 200,000 distinct CDR3 sequences, roughly 31% being singletons. Sequencing was done on a sample of blood, either unsorted or a sorted T cell fraction (not recorded which). The origin of the receptors is a human donor who was either an allogeneic HSCT recipient or a stem cell or donor lymphocyte infusion donor (not recorded which). It is not recorded whose cells these are; they may come from a transplant donor. CDR3s include the opening cysteine and the closing phenylalanine or tryptophan. The D gene is left open where the match is weak. Size is stated for part of the rows, as once, few or many counts, or as a class when the clone is expanded.

TRBD2 | TRBJ2-1 | TRBV2 | NA | TGTGCCAGCACCCCCACTAGCGGGACTTACAATGAGCAGTTCTTC | CASTPTSGTYNEQFF
TRBD2 | TRBJ2-2 | TRBV7-7 | NA | TGTGCTAGCAGCCGGGGACTAGCGGGAGTCACCGGGGAGCTGTTTTTT | CASSRGLAGVTGELFF
NA | TRBJ2-7 | TRBV24-1 | NA | TGTGCCACCAGCCAGGCGGGAACAGTCTACGAGCAGTACTTC | CATSQAGTVYEQYF
TRBD1 | TRBJ1-2 | TRBV5-1 | many | TGCGCCAGCAGCGAGGGGACAGCTAACTATGGCTACACCTTC | CASSEGTANYGYTF
TRBD1 | TRBJ2-1 | TRBV7-2 | NA | TGTGCCAGCAGCAGGGACAGGGATGTCAATGAGCAGTTCTTC | CASSRDRDVNEQFF
NA | TRBJ2-1 | TRBV5-1 | few | TGCGCCAGCAGCTTGGGACAGGCTCCCTCCTCCTACAATGAGCAGTTCTTC | CASSLGQAPSSYNEQFF
TRBD1 | TRBJ1-5 | TRBV4-2 | NA | TGTGCCAGCAGCTTTCGGACAGGGAAGAATCAGCCCCAGCATTTT | CASSFRTGKNQPQHF
NA | TRBJ1-5 | TRBV28 | NA | TGTGCCAGCTCATCATGGAATCAGCCCCAGCATTTT | CASSSWNQPQHF
TRBD1 | TRBJ2-7 | TRBV4-3 | few | TGCGCCAGCAGCCAAGGGGAAGGACAGGGCTACGAGCAGTACTTC | CASSQGEGQGYEQYF
NA | TRBJ2-2 | TRBV29-1 | NA | TGCAGCGTTGGGTTCGACGGGGAGCTGTTTTTT | CSVGFDGELFF
TRBD2 | TRBJ2-5 | TRBV6-5 | NA | TGTGCCAGCACGTCAGGACTAGATGGGACCCAGTACTTC | CASTSGLDGTQYF